This T cell receptor beta chain came from a study of cytomegalovirus exposure and HLA in healthy donors. Clones were read by immunoSEQ multiplex PCR, and TCRdb kept only the in-frame ones, dropping some. The sample has 200,000 to 250,000 clones; roughly 84% are singletons. Overall study findings and caveats: A list of about 180 TCR beta chains associated with cytomegalovirus was given.

Looked up from germline, CDR1 is MDHEN and CDR2 is SYDVKM. Trimming cost V 6 bases and J 4 bases; bases outside gene matches: 11. This CDR3 is built from 16 residues. A note on this clone: The target antigen is unknown.

This TCR was recovered from a woman aged 18-29 years in good health and CMV-seropositive. The source material was PBMCs. The chain uses TRBV28 and TRBJ1-2; 10 bases match TRBD1. CDR3 protein: CASRRQGAVGSYGYTF. The CDR3 DNA reads TGTGCCAGCAGGAGACAGGGGGCGGTCGGTAGCTATGGCTACACCTTC.